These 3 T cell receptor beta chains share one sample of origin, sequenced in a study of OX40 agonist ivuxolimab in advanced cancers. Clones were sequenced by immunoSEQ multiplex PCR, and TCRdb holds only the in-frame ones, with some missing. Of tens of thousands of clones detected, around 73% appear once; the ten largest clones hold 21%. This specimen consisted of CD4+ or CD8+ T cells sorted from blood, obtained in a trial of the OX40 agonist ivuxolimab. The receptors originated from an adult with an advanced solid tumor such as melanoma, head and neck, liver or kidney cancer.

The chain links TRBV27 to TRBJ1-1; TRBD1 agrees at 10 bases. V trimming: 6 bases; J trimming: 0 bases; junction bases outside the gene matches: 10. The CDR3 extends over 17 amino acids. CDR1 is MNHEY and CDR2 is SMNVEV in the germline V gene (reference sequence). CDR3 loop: CASSFLRTGGMNTEAFF. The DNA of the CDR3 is TGTGCCAGCAGCTTCCTTAGGACAGGGGGGATGAACACTGAAGCTTTCTTT.

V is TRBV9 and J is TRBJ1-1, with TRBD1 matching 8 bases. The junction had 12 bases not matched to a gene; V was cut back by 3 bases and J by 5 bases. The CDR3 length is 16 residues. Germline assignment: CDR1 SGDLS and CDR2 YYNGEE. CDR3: CASSADTGGLGTEAFF. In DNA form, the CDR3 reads TGTGCCAGCAGCGCCGACACAGGGGGATTAGGAACTGAAGCTTTCTTT.

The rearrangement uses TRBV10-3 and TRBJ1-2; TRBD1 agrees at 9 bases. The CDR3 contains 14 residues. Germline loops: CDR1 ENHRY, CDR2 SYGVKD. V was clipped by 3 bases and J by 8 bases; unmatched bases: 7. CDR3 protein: CAISDTGGTWGYTF. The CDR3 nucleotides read TGTGCCATCAGTGATACAGGGGGCACTTGGGGCTACACCTTC.